The T cell receptor (beta chain) described here comes from a study of identical twins. Study conclusions and caveats: There was more out-of-frame TCR alpha sharing in monozygotic twins than models estimated.

The V gene end was trimmed by 5 bases and the J gene end by 6 bases; junction bases not matched to a gene: 5. The germline gives CDR1 MDHEN, CDR2 SYDVKM. The CDR3 sequence is 15 residues long. Concerning this clonotype: The target antigen is unknown.

TCRdb reprocessed the 5' RACE reads via MiXCR and lists one record per CDR3 protein. The sample has hundreds of thousands of distinct CDR3 sequences; 8.6% are singletons. This same sample was also taken into another study, of yellow fever vaccine responses in identical twins. This second study notes: As reported, the vaccine T cell response of twins seemed partly convergent and partly personalized.

Sequenced input: PBMCs. The sequence came from a woman aged 18-29 years in good health. The chain couples TRBV28 to TRBJ2-7; TRBD2 matches 15 bases. This CDR3 is CASSDPGLAGGEQYF. CDR3 nucleotide sequence: TGTGCCAGCAGTGACCCGGGACTAGCGGGAGGCGAGCAGTACTTC.